The next 24 T cell receptor beta chains were all read from a single sample in a study of blood T cell repertoires in COVID-19. The assay was immunoSEQ multiplex PCR, and TCRdb's table has in-frame clones only and misses some. Found here are some 89,000 clones, approximately 84% of them singletons; the top ten hold about 4.3%. Sequenced sample: peripheral blood. The source of these receptors is a man aged 55 to 70 with acute or convalescent COVID-19.

The chain uses TRBV18 and TRBJ1-1; possibly TRBD1 for D (5 bases). The V end lost 1 base, the J end lost 11 bases, and 14 bases lay between the germline ends. The CDR3 is 13 residues long. Germline values: CDR1 KGHSH, CDR2 LQKENI. In DNA form, the CDR3 reads TGTGCCAGCTCACCACTCGAGCTGGGGCGGGCTTTCTTT. This codes for CASSPLELGRAFF.

The CDR3 nucleotides are TGCGCCAGCAGCTTAACAGGGGGCTCTGGAAACACCATATATTTT. Its translation is CASSLTGGSGNTIYF. The V gene is TRBV5-1, the J gene TRBJ1-3; 8 positions match TRBD1. CDR1 SGHRS and CDR2 YFSETQ come from the germline V gene. CDR3 length equals 15 residues. J was trimmed by 0 bases and V by 2 bases; bases with no gene match: 1.

This chain connects TRBV5-1 to TRBJ1-1; 9 bases match TRBD1. This CDR3 comprises 16 residues. The germline V gene has CDR1 SGHRS and CDR2 YFSETQ. V lost 1 base and J lost 1; bases outside the gene matches: 5. CDR3 sequence (DNA): TGCGCCAGCAGCTTGTACACAGGGGGCCGGAACACTGAAGCTTTCTTT. It is translated as CASSLYTGGRNTEAFF. Full variable domain (missing parts from reference TRBV5-1 and TRBJ1-1): KAGVTQTPRYLIKTRGQQVTLSCSPISGHRSVSWYQQTPGQGLQFLFEYFSETQRNKGNFPGRFSGRQFSNSRSEMNVSTLELGDSALYLCASSLYTGGRNTEAFFGQGTRLTVV.

J is TRBJ2-7 and V is TRBV11-2; TRBD2 is a possible D gene (5 bases). This CDR3 is built from 15 residues. V was trimmed by 3 bases and J by 3 bases, leaving 15 bases between them. The germline CDR1 and CDR2 sequences are SGHAT and FQNNGV. The CDR3 region is CASSLAGTGNYEQYF. For the CDR3, the DNA is TGTGCCAGCAGCTTGGCGGGTACGGGAAACTACGAGCAGTACTTC.

This clone was detected a few times. The chain combines TRBV29-1 with TRBJ1-1; TRBD1 agrees at 8 bases. The V segment lost 5 bases and the J segment 3 bases; nucleotides outside the gene matches: 5. The CDR3 totals 13 residues. Per the germline V gene, CDR1 is SQVTM and CDR2 is ANQGSEA. DNA of the CDR3: TGCAGCGTTTCGACAGGGGAGGACACTGAAGCTTTCTTT. Residues: CSVSTGEDTEAFF.

DNA for the CDR3: TGTGCCAGCAGCTGGGCGGGGGTTTGGAGCTCCTACGAGCAGTACTTC. This translates into CASSWAGVWSSYEQYF. The chain combines TRBV11-2 with TRBJ2-7; 7 bases line up with TRBD2. CDR1 is SGHAT and CDR2 is FQNNGV in the germline V gene. The CDR3 is made up of 16 amino acids. Trimming took 4 bases from V and 0 from J; bases not matched to a gene: 9.

The chain employs TRBV9 and TRBJ2-2; TRBD1 agrees at 8 bases. The CDR3 loop spans 18 amino acids. Trimming took 0 bases from V and 3 from J; bases not matched to a gene: 10. The V gene's germline CDR1 is SGDLS and CDR2 YYNGEE. CDR3 in amino acids: CASSVDPRTGRYTGELFF. The CDR3 nucleotides are TGTGCCAGCAGCGTAGACCCCCGGACAGGGAGATACACCGGGGAGCTGTTTTTT.

V and J are TRBV7-2 and TRBJ2-1, with TRBD2 identical over 8 bases. Germline V lookup: CDR1 SGHTA, CDR2 FQGNSA. Trimming at V came to 5 bases and at J to 7 bases, leaving 7 bases not matched to a gene. The CDR3 covers 14 residues. Written as DNA, the CDR3 is TGTGCCAGCAGCCGGACCGGGACTAGAAATGAGCAGTTCTTC. Translated: CASSRTGTRNEQFF.

The rearrangement joins TRBV19 to TRBJ2-5; TRBD2 matches at 7 bases. The junction had 14 bases not matched to a gene; V was cut back by 5 bases and J by 2 bases. In germline, CDR1 is LNHDA, CDR2 SQIVND (reference sequence). This CDR3 has 17 amino acids. CDR3 amino acids: CASSSPAGEWGQETQYF. CDR3 sequence (DNA): TGTGCCAGTAGTTCTCCGGCGGGGGAGTGGGGTCAAGAGACCCAGTACTTC.

The chain couples TRBV11-3 to TRBJ2-1, with 8 bases that match TRBD1. The germline CDR1 and CDR2 sequences are SGHNT and YENEEA. CDR3 size: 15 residues. V lost 3 bases, J lost 2 bases, and 3 bases stayed unmatched. DNA for the CDR3: TGTGCCAGCAGCTTTGACAGGGGTACCTACAATGAGCAGTTCTTC. As protein: CASSFDRGTYNEQFF.

The chain is built from TRBV6-5 and TRBJ2-7; the match to TRBD1 covers 7 bases. Trimming at V came to 8 bases and at J to 3 bases, leaving 7 bases not matched to a gene. Per germline, CDR1 MNHEY and CDR2 SVGAGI. The CDR3 is made up of 13 amino acids. The CDR3 protein is CASFQQGYYEQYF. The CDR3 DNA reads as TGTGCCAGCTTCCAACAGGGGTACTACGAGCAGTACTTC.

V usage is TRBV11-2 and J usage is TRBJ2-7; 9 bases map to TRBD1. In germline, CDR1 is SGHAT, CDR2 FQNNGV. There are 16 residues in the CDR3. Unmatched junction bases numbered 10, after V lost 1 base and J lost 6 bases. CDR3 in amino acids: CASSLGLVGTGIEQYF. In DNA form, the CDR3 reads TGTGCCAGCAGCTTAGGCCTAGTAGGGACAGGGATCGAGCAGTACTTC.

The chain uses TRBV7-2 and TRBJ2-5, with D possibly being TRBD1 (6 bases). This CDR3 has 14 residues. Trimming stripped 2 bases from V and 1 base from J, with 8 bases between. Germline V lookup: CDR1 SGHTA, CDR2 FQGNSA. CDR3 DNA: TGTGCCAGCAGCTTAAGGACAGCCCAAGAGACCCAGTACTTC. The encoded protein is CASSLRTAQETQYF.

The chain links TRBV13 to TRBJ2-3; 15 bases fit TRBD2. V shed 5 bases, J shed 3 bases, and the junction held 9 bases outside the gene matches. CDR1 and CDR2 from the germline V gene are PRHDT and FYEKMQ (reference sequence). This CDR3 has 18 residues. In DNA form, the CDR3 reads TGTGCCAGCAGCCCATCCGGGACTAGCGGGAGGAAGACAGATACGCAGTATTTT. It encodes CASSPSGTSGRKTDTQYF.

The chain is built from TRBV11-3 and TRBJ1-6, with D possibly TRBD1 on 5 matching bases. The germline CDR1 and CDR2 sequences are SGHNT and YENEEA. Trimming left V 1 base short and J 5 bases short, with 15 bases between. The CDR3 runs to 17 residues. CDR3 sequence: CASSLAFGGLNNSPLHF. The CDR3 nucleotides are TGTGCCAGCAGCTTAGCGTTCGGGGGTCTCAATAATTCACCCCTCCACTTT.

The rearrangement joins TRBV19 to TRBJ2-7, with 9 bases matching TRBD1. The CDR3 runs 15 residues. Unmatched junction bases numbered 9, after V lost 6 bases and J lost 3 bases. Germline V gene data show CDR1 as LNHDA and CDR2 as SQIVND (reference sequence). CDR3 bases: TGTGCCAGTAGCTACAGGGGGCTAGGAGGCTACGAGCAGTACTTC. This encodes CASSYRGLGGYEQYF.

As regards this clone: A junction boundary mismatches the germline segment, possibly from a read error. This chain connects TRBV18 to TRBJ2-5; D might be TRBD1 (6 bases). CDR1 KGHSH and CDR2 LQKENI come from the germline V gene. This CDR3 contains 15 residues. The CDR3, as DNA: TGTGCCAGCACACCCAGTGCAGGGGCTCAAGAGACCCAGTACTTC. This translates into CASTPSAGAQETQYF.

The chain is built from TRBV5-1 and TRBJ2-3; possible D gene TRBD2, 7 bases. CDR3 length equals 18 residues. The V end was cut by 0 bases, the J end by 4 bases, with 21 bases between. Per germline, CDR1 SGHRS and CDR2 YFSETQ. The CDR3 bases are TGCGCCAGCAGCTTGGAGCCTAGCGGAGGGGGGCAAGCAGATACGCAGTATTTT. Its translation is CASSLEPSGGGQADTQYF. The full variable domain, with the rest looked up from reference TRBV5-1 and TRBJ2-3, is KAGVTQTPRYLIKTRGQQVTLSCSPISGHRSVSWYQQTPGQGLQFLFEYFSETQRNKGNFPGRFSGRQFSNSRSEMNVSTLELGDSALYLCASSLEPSGGGQADTQYFGPGTRLTVL.

This clone was picked up many times. The rearrangement links TRBV5-4 to TRBJ1-2; maybe TRBD1 (5 bases). Between the trimmed V and J ends, which lost 3 bases and 8 bases, there was a span of 14 bases. CDR3 length: 13 residues. CDR1 and CDR2 from the germline V gene are SGHNT and YYREEE (reference sequence). CDR3 protein: CASSSRDRPGYTF. The CDR3 DNA reads TGTGCCAGCAGCTCCAGGGATCGCCCGGGCTACACCTTC.

This chain links TRBV6-5 with TRBJ2-6, with TRBD2 as a possible D gene (5 bases). This CDR3 region has 14 residues. Germline V gene lookup returns CDR1 MNHEY and CDR2 SVGAGI. The V end lost 7 bases, the J end lost 0 bases, and 7 bases lay between the germline ends. The CDR3 reads CASTRDSGANVLTF. In DNA, the CDR3 is TGTGCCAGCACACGGGACTCTGGGGCCAACGTCCTGACTTTC.

The chain combines TRBV19 with TRBJ2-2; 7 nucleotides align to TRBD2. Per the germline V gene, CDR1 is LNHDA and CDR2 is SQIVND (reference sequence). V dropped 4 bases and J dropped 3; count of bases not matched to a gene: 8. CDR3 size: 16 residues. CDR3 residues: CASSRRTSYDTGELFF. The CDR3 DNA sequence: TGTGCCAGTAGTAGGCGGACTAGTTATGACACCGGGGAGCTGTTTTTT.

The chain joins TRBV7-3 to TRBJ1-1; tentative D call: TRBD1 (5 bases). V was cut by 1 base and J by 5 bases, with 11 bases left in between. Germline V gene sequence: CDR1 SGHTA, CDR2 FQGTGA. The CDR3 has 14 amino acids. CDR3 nucleotide sequence: TGTGCCAGCAGCTTAAGAGGCAGGGTAACTGAAGCTTTCTTT. Translating it yields CASSLRGRVTEAFF.

The chain carries TRBV9 and TRBJ1-2; D is possibly TRBD1 (5 bases). The germline CDR1 and CDR2 sequences are SGDLS and YYNGEE. The CDR3 length is 13 residues. With 3 bases removed from V and 8 bases from J, the gap between germline ends came to 14 bases. CDR3 region: CASSAQQARGYTF. The CDR3 DNA sequence: TGTGCCAGCAGCGCGCAACAGGCTCGGGGCTACACCTTC.

The rearrangement links TRBV28 to TRBJ1-1, with D hard to call. Per germline, CDR1 MDHEN and CDR2 SYDVKM. V lost 4 bases and J 5 bases, leaving 20 bases between the germline ends. CDR3 length: 16 amino acids. This CDR3 is CASSSQTPGGGTEAFF. The CDR3 DNA reads TGTGCCAGCAGTTCACAGACCCCGGGAGGTGGGACTGAAGCTTTCTTT. Supplemented by reference TRBV28 and TRBJ1-1, the full variable domain reads DVKVTQSSRYLVKRTGEKVFLECVQDMDHENMFWYRQDPGLGLRLIYFSYDVKMKEKGDIPEGYSVSREKKERFSLILESASTNQTSMYLCASSSQTPGGGTEAFFGQGTRLTVV.